This record covers a single TCR beta chain. Its specificity is not known. The data are from a study of Ad26.COV2.S vaccination and SARS-CoV-2 variants. Study-wide context: Once, or twice with 56 days between doses, Ad26.COV2.S was given intramuscularly. Study results and limitations: Vaccine recipients posted higher spike-specific TCR breadth than their placebo counterparts. Breadth measured for non-spike TCRs was similar across vaccine and placebo recipients.

The treatment: some 19 received Ad26.COV2.S at low or high dose, single or two shots; roughly five received placebo; per-sample allocation not given. Repertoires come from day 63 after the first vaccine or placebo injection. Recruitment in Boston yielded a donor of adult age, 18-55 years. Assay used: immunoSEQ multiplex PCR; TCRdb lists only in-frame clones, some missing. This table holds 200,000 to 250,000 clones, around nine tenths found once. This CDR3 has 13 amino acids. Germline CDR1 MNHEY, CDR2 SVGAGI. With 2 bases removed from V and 1 base from J, the gap between germline ends came to 5 bases. The rearrangement links TRBV6-5 to TRBJ1-1, with unresolved D. This TCR was sampled from a person aged 18 to 65 who received the Ad26.COV2.S COVID-19 vaccine or a placebo. The sample in question was peripheral blood, obtained in a trial of Ad26.COV2.S vaccine versus placebo. Here the CDR3 reads CASSYRRNTEAFF. The CDR3 DNA reads as TGTGCCAGCAGTTACAGGAGGAACACTGAAGCTTTCTTT.